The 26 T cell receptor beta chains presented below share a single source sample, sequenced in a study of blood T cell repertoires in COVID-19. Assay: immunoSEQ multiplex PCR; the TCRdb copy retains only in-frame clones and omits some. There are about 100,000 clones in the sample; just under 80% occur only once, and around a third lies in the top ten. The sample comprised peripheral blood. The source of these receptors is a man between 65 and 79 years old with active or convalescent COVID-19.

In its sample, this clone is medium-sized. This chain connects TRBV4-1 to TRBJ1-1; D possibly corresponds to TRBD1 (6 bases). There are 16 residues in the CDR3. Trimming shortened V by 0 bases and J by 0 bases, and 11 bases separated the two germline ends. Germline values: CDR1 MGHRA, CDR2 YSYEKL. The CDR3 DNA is TGCGCCAGCAGCCAAGACCCCTACAGGGTGAACACTGAAGCTTTCTTT. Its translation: CASSQDPYRVNTEAFF.

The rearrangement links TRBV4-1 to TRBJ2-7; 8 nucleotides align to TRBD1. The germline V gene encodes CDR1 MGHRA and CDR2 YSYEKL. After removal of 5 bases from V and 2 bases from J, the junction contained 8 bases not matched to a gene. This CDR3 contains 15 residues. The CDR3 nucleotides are TGCGCCAGCAGCGCTACGGGACAGGCCCCCTACGAGCAGTACTTC. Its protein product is CASSATGQAPYEQYF.

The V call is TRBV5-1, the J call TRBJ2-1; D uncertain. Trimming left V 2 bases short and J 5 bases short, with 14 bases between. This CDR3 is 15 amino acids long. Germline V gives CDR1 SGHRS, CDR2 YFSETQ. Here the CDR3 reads CASSFLAAANNEQFF. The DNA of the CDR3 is TGCGCCAGCAGCTTTCTTGCCGCGGCCAACAATGAGCAGTTCTTC.

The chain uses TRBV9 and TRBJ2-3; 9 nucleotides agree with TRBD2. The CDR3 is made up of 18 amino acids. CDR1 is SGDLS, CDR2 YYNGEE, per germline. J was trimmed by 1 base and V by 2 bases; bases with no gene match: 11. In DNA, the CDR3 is TGTGCCAGCAGCGTCCTGCCCGGCGGGAGGGCCGGCACAGATACGCAGTATTTT. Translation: CASSVLPGGRAGTDTQYF.

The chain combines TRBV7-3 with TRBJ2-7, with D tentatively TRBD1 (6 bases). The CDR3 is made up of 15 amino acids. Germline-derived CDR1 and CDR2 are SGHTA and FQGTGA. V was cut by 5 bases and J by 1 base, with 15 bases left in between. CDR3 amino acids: CASSPTGTPSYEQYF. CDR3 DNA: TGTGCCAGCAGCCCGACCGGGACACCATCCTACGAGCAGTACTTC.

Here the CDR3 reads CASSVFAADEQFF. The CDR3 DNA sequence: TGTGCCAGCAGCGTATTTGCGGCGGATGAGCAGTTCTTC. This sequence joins TRBV9 and TRBJ2-1; no definite D call. Germline CDR1 SGDLS, CDR2 YYNGEE. The CDR3 has 13 residues. The germline V and J ends were trimmed by 1 base and 8 bases, with 10 bases remaining between them.

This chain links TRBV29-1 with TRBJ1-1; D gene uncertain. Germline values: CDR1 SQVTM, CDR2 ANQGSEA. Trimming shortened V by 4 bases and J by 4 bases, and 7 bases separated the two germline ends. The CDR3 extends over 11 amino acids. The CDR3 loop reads CSVGHLTEAFF. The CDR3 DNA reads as TGCAGCGTTGGACACCTCACTGAAGCTTTCTTT.

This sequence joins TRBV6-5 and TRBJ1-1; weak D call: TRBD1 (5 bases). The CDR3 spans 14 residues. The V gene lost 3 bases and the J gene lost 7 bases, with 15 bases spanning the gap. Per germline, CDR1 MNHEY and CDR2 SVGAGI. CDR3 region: CASSYSQGWNEAFF. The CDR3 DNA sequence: TGTGCCAGCAGTTATTCCCAGGGTTGGAATGAAGCTTTCTTT.

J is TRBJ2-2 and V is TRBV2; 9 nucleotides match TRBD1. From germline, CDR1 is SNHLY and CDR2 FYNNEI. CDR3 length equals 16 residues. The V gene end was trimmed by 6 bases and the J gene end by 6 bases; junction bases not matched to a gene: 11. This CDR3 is CASRGVGQGNAGELFF. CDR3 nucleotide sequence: TGTGCCAGCAGGGGGGTCGGACAGGGGAATGCCGGGGAGCTGTTTTTT.

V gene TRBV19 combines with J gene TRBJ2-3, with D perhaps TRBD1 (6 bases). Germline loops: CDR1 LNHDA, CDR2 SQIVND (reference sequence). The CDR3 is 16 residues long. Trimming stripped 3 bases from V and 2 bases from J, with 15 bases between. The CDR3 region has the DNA TGTGCCAGTAGTATGGGGTTAGCAGGGGACACAGATACGCAGTATTTT. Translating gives CASSMGLAGDTDTQYF. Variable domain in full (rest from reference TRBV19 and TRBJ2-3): DGGITQSPKYLFRKEGQNVTLSCEQNLNHDAMYWYRQDPGQGLRLIYYSQIVNDFQKGDIAEGYSVSREKKESFPLTVTSAQKNPTAFYLCASSMGLAGDTDTQYFGPGTRLTVL.

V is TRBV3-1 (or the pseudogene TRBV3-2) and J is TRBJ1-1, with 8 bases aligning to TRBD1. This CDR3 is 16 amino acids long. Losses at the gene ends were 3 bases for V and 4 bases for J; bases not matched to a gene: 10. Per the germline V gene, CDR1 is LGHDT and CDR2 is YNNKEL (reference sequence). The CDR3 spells CASSQDFGQGLTEAFF. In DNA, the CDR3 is TGTGCCAGCAGCCAGGACTTCGGACAGGGCCTCACTGAAGCTTTCTTT.

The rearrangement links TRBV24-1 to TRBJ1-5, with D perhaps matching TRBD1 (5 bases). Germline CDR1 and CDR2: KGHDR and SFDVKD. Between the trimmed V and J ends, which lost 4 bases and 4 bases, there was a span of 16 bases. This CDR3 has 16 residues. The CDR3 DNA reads TGTGCCACCAGTGACCACGGAGGAGGGACGAATCAGCCCCAGCATTTT. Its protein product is CATSDHGGGTNQPQHF.

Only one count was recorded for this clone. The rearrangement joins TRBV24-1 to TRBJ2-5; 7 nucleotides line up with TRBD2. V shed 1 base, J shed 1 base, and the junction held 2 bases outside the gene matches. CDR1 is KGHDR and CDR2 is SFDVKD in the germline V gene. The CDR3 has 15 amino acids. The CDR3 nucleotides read TGTGCCACCAGTGATTTCAGCGGGACCCAAGAGACCCAGTACTTC. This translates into CATSDFSGTQETQYF.

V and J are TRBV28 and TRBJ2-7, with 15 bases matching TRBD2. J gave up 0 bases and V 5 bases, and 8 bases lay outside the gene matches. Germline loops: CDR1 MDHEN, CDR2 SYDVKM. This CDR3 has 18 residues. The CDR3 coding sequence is TGTGCCAGCAGTCACAGGACTAGCGGGAGGGTACGCTCCTACGAGCAGTACTTC. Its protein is CASSHRTSGRVRSYEQYF.

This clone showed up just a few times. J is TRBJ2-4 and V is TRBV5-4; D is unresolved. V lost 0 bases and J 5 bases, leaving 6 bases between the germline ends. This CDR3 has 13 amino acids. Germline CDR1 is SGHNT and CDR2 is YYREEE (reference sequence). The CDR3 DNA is TGTGCCAGCAGCTTGGCCTCGGAAAACATTCAGTACTTC. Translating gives CASSLASENIQYF.

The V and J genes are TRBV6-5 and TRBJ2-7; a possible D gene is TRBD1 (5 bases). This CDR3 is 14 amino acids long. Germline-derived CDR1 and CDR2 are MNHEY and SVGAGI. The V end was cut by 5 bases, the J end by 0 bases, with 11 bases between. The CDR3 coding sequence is TGTGCCAGCAGTAAGATAGACAGCTCCTACGAGCAGTACTTC. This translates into CASSKIDSSYEQYF.

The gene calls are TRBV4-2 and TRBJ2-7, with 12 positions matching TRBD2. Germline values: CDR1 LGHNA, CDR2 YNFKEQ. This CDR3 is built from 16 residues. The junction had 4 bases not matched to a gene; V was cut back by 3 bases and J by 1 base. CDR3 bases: TGTGCCAGCAGCCAGGCTAGCGGGAGGGGATCCTACGAGCAGTACTTC. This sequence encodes CASSQASGRGSYEQYF.

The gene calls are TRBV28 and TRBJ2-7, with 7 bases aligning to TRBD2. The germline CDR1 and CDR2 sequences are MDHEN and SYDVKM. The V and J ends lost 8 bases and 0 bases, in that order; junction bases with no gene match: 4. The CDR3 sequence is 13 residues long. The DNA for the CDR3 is TGTGCCAGCTCCTGGGGGGGCTCCTACGAGCAGTACTTC. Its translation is CASSWGGSYEQYF.

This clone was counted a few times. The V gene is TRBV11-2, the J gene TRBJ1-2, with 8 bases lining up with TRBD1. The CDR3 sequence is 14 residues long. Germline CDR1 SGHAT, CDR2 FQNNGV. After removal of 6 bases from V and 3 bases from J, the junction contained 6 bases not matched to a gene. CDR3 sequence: CASSDGQGYYGYTF. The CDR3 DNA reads TGTGCCAGCAGTGACGGACAGGGCTACTATGGCTACACCTTC.

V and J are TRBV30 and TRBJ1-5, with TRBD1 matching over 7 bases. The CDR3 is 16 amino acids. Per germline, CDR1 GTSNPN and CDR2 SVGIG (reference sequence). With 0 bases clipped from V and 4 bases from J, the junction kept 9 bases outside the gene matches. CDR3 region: CAWSVGGATPNQPQHF. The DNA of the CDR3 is TGTGCCTGGAGTGTAGGGGGCGCAACCCCTAATCAGCCCCAGCATTTT.

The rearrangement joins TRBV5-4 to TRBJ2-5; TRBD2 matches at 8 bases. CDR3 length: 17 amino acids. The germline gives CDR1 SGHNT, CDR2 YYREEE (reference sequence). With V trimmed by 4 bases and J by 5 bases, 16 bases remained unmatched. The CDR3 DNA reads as TGTGCCAGCAGCCTCCCGGGGGGCGGGAGGCGCGGGGAGACCCAGTACTTC. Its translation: CASSLPGGGRRGETQYF.

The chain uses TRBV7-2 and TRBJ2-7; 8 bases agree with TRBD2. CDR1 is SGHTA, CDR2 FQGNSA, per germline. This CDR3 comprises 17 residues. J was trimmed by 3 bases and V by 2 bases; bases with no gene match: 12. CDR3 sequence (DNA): TGTGCCAGCAGCTTAACGGCGGGAGGTGCGGACCTCTACGAGCAGTACTTC. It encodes CASSLTAGGADLYEQYF.

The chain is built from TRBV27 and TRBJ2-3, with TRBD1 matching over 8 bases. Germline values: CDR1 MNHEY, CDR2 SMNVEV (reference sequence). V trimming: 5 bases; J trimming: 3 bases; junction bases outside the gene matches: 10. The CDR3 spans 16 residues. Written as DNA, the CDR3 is TGTGCCAGCAGTACATTCGGACAGGGTACGACAGATACGCAGTATTTT. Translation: CASSTFGQGTTDTQYF.

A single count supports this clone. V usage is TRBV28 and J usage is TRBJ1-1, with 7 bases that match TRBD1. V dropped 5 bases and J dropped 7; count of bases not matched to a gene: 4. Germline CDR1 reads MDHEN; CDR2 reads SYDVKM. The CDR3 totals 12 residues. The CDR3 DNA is TGTGCCAGCAGTACCGGGACAGTTGAAGCTTTCTTT. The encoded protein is CASSTGTVEAFF.

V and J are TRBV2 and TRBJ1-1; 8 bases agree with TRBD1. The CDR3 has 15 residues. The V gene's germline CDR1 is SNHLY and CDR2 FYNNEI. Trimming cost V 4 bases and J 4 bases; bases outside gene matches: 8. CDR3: CASSADRVRSTEAFF. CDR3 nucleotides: TGTGCCAGCAGTGCGGACAGGGTGAGGAGCACTGAAGCTTTCTTT. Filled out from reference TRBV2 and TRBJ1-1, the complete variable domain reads EPEVTQTPSHQVTQMGQEVILRCVPISNHLYFYWYRQILGQKVEFLVSFYNNEISEKSEIFDDQFSVERPDGSNFTLKIRSTKLEDSAMYFCASSADRVRSTEAFFGQGTRLTVV.

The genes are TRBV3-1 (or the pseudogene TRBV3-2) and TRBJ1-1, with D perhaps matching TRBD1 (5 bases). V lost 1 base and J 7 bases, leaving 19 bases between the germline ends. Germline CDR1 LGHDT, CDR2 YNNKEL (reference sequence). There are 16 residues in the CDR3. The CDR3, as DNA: TGTGCCAGCAGCCAAGTAAGGTTTGGGGGAGGCGTTGAAGCTTTCTTT. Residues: CASSQVRFGGGVEAFF.